This is a list of T cell receptor beta chains from one sample in a study of T cell responses to AZD1222 COVID-19 vaccine. Sequencing used immunoSEQ multiplex PCR; TCRdb keeps in-frame clones, though not all of them. The table shows 120,000 or so clones, with 86% occurring only once. This material consisted of peripheral blood, taken 28 days after the second AZD1222 dose. The receptor source for this set is an adult who received the AZD1222 COVID-19 vaccine. CDR3s include the opening cysteine and the closing phenylalanine or tryptophan. A D gene is named only where the DNA matches it firmly. Some rows have no size entry. The others give once, few or many, or a class for an expanded clone.

clone size: NA
J gene: TRBJ1-4
V gene: TRBV7-9
D gene: NA
CDR3 protein: CASSSLRGEKLFF
CDR3 DNA: TGTGCCAGCAGCTCCCTAAGGGGGGAAAAACTGTTTTTT

clone size: NA
J gene: TRBJ2-6
V gene: TRBV5-5
D gene: NA
CDR3 protein: CASSLYLTDSGANVLTF
CDR3 DNA: TGTGCCAGCAGCCTTTACCTGACCGACTCTGGGGCCAACGTCCTGACTTTC

clone size: once
J gene: TRBJ2-4
V gene: TRBV4-3
D gene: NA
CDR3 protein: CASSPYRGAGAKNIQYF
CDR3 DNA: TGCGCCAGCAGCCCCTACAGGGGAGCGGGAGCCAAAAACATTCAGTACTTC

clone size: NA
J gene: TRBJ2-1
V gene: TRBV5-8
D gene: TRBD2
CDR3 protein: CASSLAKGLAGYNEQFF
CDR3 DNA: TGTGCCAGCAGCTTGGCAAAAGGGTTAGCGGGGTACAATGAGCAGTTCTTC

clone size: NA
J gene: TRBJ2-1
V gene: TRBV13
D gene: NA
CDR3 protein: CASTLPRRGAMNEQFF
CDR3 DNA: TGTGCCAGCACCCTTCCCCGTCGGGGGGCCATGAATGAGCAGTTCTTC

clone size: NA
J gene: TRBJ2-2
V gene: TRBV5-4
D gene: NA
CDR3 protein: CASGLGTGELFF
CDR3 DNA: TGTGCCAGCGGGCTAGGCACCGGGGAGCTGTTTTTT

clone size: NA
J gene: TRBJ2-7
V gene: TRBV2
D gene: TRBD1
CDR3 protein: CASKPGTGKHEQYF
CDR3 DNA: TGTGCCAGCAAACCCGGGACAGGGAAACACGAGCAGTACTTC

clone size: NA
J gene: TRBJ2-3
V gene: TRBV10-1
D gene: NA
CDR3 protein: CASSESNGDNTDTQYF
CDR3 DNA: TGCGCCAGCAGTGAGTCTAACGGGGACAACACAGATACGCAGTATTTT

clone size: NA
J gene: TRBJ2-7
V gene: TRBV11-2
D gene: TRBD2
CDR3 protein: CASSFGLALEQYF
CDR3 DNA: TGTGCCAGCAGCTTTGGACTAGCGCTCGAGCAGTACTTC

clone size: NA
J gene: TRBJ1-1
V gene: TRBV6-2/TRBV6-3
D gene: NA
CDR3 protein: CASSYLAADTEAFF
CDR3 DNA: TGTGCCAGCAGTTACTTGGCAGCGGACACTGAAGCTTTCTTT

clone size: once
J gene: TRBJ2-1
V gene: TRBV29-1
D gene: TRBD1
CDR3 protein: CSVSRDRGNEQFF
CDR3 DNA: TGCAGCGTATCCCGGGACAGGGGGAATGAGCAGTTCTTC

clone size: NA
J gene: TRBJ2-3
V gene: TRBV27
D gene: NA
CDR3 protein: CASTSTDTQYF
CDR3 DNA: TGTGCCAGCACGTCCACAGATACGCAGTATTTT

clone size: NA
J gene: TRBJ1-5
V gene: TRBV4-2
D gene: TRBD1
CDR3 protein: CASSLGTDNQPQHF
CDR3 DNA: TGTGCCAGCAGCCTTGGGACAGATAATCAGCCCCAGCATTTT

clone size: NA
J gene: TRBJ2-2
V gene: TRBV3-1/TRBV3-2
D gene: TRBD2
CDR3 protein: CASSQVSGGAIGELFF
CDR3 DNA: TGTGCCAGCAGCCAAGTTAGCGGGGGGGCCATCGGGGAGCTGTTTTTT

clone size: once
J gene: TRBJ2-1
V gene: TRBV19
D gene: NA
CDR3 protein: CASSIIGLSYNEQFF
CDR3 DNA: TGTGCCAGTAGTATTATAGGCCTTAGCTACAATGAGCAGTTCTTC

clone size: NA
J gene: TRBJ1-5
V gene: TRBV3-1/TRBV3-2
D gene: NA
CDR3 protein: CASSQGAEGTQHF
CDR3 DNA: TGTGCCAGCAGCCAAGGGGCGGAGGGGACCCAGCATTTT

clone size: NA
J gene: TRBJ2-1
V gene: TRBV7-6
D gene: NA
CDR3 protein: CASSFGLYNEQFF
CDR3 DNA: TGTGCCAGCAGCTTCGGGCTATACAATGAGCAGTTCTTC

clone size: NA
J gene: TRBJ2-7
V gene: TRBV11-1
D gene: TRBD1
CDR3 protein: CASSQDRVSYEQYF
CDR3 DNA: TGTGCCAGCAGCCAGGACAGGGTTTCCTACGAGCAGTACTTC

clone size: NA
J gene: TRBJ1-1
V gene: TRBV4-3
D gene: NA
CDR3 protein: CASSPRGGTEAFF
CDR3 DNA: TGCGCCAGCAGCCCCAGAGGAGGGACTGAAGCTTTCTTT

clone size: NA
J gene: TRBJ1-1
V gene: TRBV20-1
D gene: NA
CDR3 protein: CSARENTEAFF
CDR3 DNA: TGCAGTGCTAGAGAGAACACTGAAGCTTTCTTT

clone size: NA
J gene: TRBJ1-4
V gene: TRBV2
D gene: NA
CDR3 protein: CASRRTWGLGEKLFF
CDR3 DNA: TGTGCCAGCAGGCGGACGTGGGGGCTAGGAGAAAAACTGTTTTTT

clone size: once
J gene: TRBJ1-1
V gene: TRBV20-1
D gene: NA
CDR3 protein: CSASPGEYTEAFF
CDR3 DNA: TGCAGTGCTAGTCCCGGGGAATACACTGAAGCTTTCTTT

clone size: NA
J gene: TRBJ2-7
V gene: TRBV14
D gene: TRBD1
CDR3 protein: CASSLGQGGKQYF
CDR3 DNA: TGTGCCAGCAGCCTCGGACAGGGAGGCAAGCAGTACTTC

clone size: NA
J gene: TRBJ1-4
V gene: TRBV4-3
D gene: TRBD1
CDR3 protein: CASSQGQGGNEKLFF
CDR3 DNA: TGCGCCAGCAGCCAAGGACAGGGGGGGAATGAAAAACTGTTTTTT

clone size: NA
J gene: TRBJ1-5
V gene: TRBV6-5
D gene: TRBD1
CDR3 protein: CASSGDRRRQPQHF
CDR3 DNA: TGTGCCAGCAGCGGGGACAGGCGACGTCAGCCCCAGCATTTT

clone size: NA
J gene: TRBJ2-7
V gene: TRBV7-9
D gene: TRBD1
CDR3 protein: CASSRGSGTGFHEQYF
CDR3 DNA: TGTGCCAGCAGCAGAGGGAGTGGGACAGGGTTCCACGAGCAGTACTTC

clone size: NA
J gene: TRBJ2-4
V gene: TRBV4-1
D gene: TRBD2
CDR3 protein: CASSQGRGGAGSIQYF
CDR3 DNA: TGCGCCAGCAGCCAAGGACGCGGGGGGGCCGGTAGCATTCAGTACTTC

clone size: few
J gene: TRBJ2-5
V gene: TRBV25-1
D gene: NA
CDR3 protein: CASSRSGEETQYF
CDR3 DNA: TGTGCCAGCAGTAGGTCCGGGGAGGAGACCCAGTACTTC

clone size: NA
J gene: TRBJ1-6
V gene: TRBV3-1/TRBV3-2
D gene: NA
CDR3 protein: CASGEMTNSPLHF
CDR3 DNA: TGTGCCAGCGGGGAAATGACCAATTCACCCCTCCACTTT

clone size: NA
J gene: TRBJ1-2
V gene: TRBV5-4
D gene: TRBD1
CDR3 protein: CASSPGMDRPQGYTF
CDR3 DNA: TGTGCCAGCAGCCCCGGTATGGACAGGCCCCAGGGCTACACCTTC

clone size: NA
J gene: TRBJ1-1
V gene: TRBV24-1
D gene: NA
CDR3 protein: CATSDPSGTEAFF
CDR3 DNA: TGTGCCACCAGTGATCCGAGCGGGACTGAAGCTTTCTTT

clone size: NA
J gene: TRBJ2-7
V gene: TRBV19
D gene: NA
CDR3 protein: CASSPGQPNEQYF
CDR3 DNA: TGTGCCAGTAGTCCGGGACAACCTAACGAGCAGTACTTC

clone size: NA
J gene: TRBJ1-5
V gene: TRBV19
D gene: NA
CDR3 protein: CATALDINRNQPQHF
CDR3 DNA: TGTGCTACGGCGTTGGACATCAATCGCAATCAGCCCCAGCATTTT

clone size: NA
J gene: TRBJ2-7
V gene: TRBV6-5
D gene: NA
CDR3 protein: CASSWRYEQYF
CDR3 DNA: TGTGCCAGCAGTTGGAGGTACGAGCAGTACTTC

clone size: NA
J gene: TRBJ1-1
V gene: TRBV6-6
D gene: TRBD1
CDR3 protein: CASSPPTGPGSFF
CDR3 DNA: TGTGCCAGCAGTCCGCCGACAGGGCCTGGGTCTTTCTTT

clone size: NA
J gene: TRBJ1-1
V gene: TRBV5-5
D gene: NA
CDR3 protein: CASSPGTFEAFF
CDR3 DNA: TGTGCCAGCAGCCCGGGGACATTCGAAGCTTTCTTT

clone size: NA
J gene: TRBJ2-3
V gene: TRBV11-2
D gene: NA
CDR3 protein: CASSSSRSPSTDTQYF
CDR3 DNA: TGTGCCAGCAGCTCCTCGAGATCACCCAGCACAGATACGCAGTATTTT

clone size: NA
J gene: TRBJ1-5
V gene: TRBV4-1
D gene: NA
CDR3 protein: CASSQDPLSNQPQHF
CDR3 DNA: TGCGCCAGCAGCCAAGATCCTTTGAGCAATCAGCCCCAGCATTTT

clone size: NA
J gene: TRBJ1-6
V gene: TRBV19
D gene: TRBD1
CDR3 protein: CASSILGQVNSPLHF
CDR3 DNA: TGTGCCAGTAGTATCTTGGGACAGGTGAATTCACCCCTCCACTTT

clone size: few
J gene: TRBJ1-6
V gene: TRBV6-1
D gene: NA
CDR3 protein: CASSEFGGNSPLHF
CDR3 DNA: TGTGCCAGCAGTGAATTCGGGGGCAATTCACCCCTCCACTTT

clone size: NA
J gene: TRBJ1-1
V gene: TRBV19
D gene: TRBD1
CDR3 protein: CASSTTDRGNTEAFF
CDR3 DNA: TGTGCCAGTAGTACGACGGACAGGGGTAACACTGAAGCTTTCTTT

clone size: once
J gene: TRBJ1-5
V gene: TRBV6-1
D gene: NA
CDR3 protein: CASSEMDDQPQHF
CDR3 DNA: TGTGCCAGCAGTGAGATGGATGATCAGCCCCAGCATTTT